These 8 T cell receptor beta chains originate from one sample sequenced in a study of patients and donors after allogeneic stem cell transplantation. TCRdb processed the RT-PCR reads anew with MiXCR; each CDR3 protein has one entry. The sample lists hundreds of thousands of distinct CDR3 sequences; 11% to 15% were seen once. The sequenced material came from blood, either unsorted or a sorted T cell fraction (not recorded which). These receptors came from a human donor who was either an allogeneic HSCT recipient or a stem cell or donor lymphocyte infusion donor (not recorded which). It is not recorded whose cells these are; they may come from a transplant donor.

This rearrangement joins TRBV29-1 to TRBJ2-3; the match to TRBD2 covers 13 bases. V dropped 3 bases and J dropped 6; count of bases not matched to a gene: 9. The CDR3 spans 16 residues. The germline CDR1 and CDR2 sequences are SQVTM and ANQGSEA. The chain's CDR3 is CSVEGLAGTTSDTQYF. The CDR3 DNA reads TGCAGCGTTGAGGGACTAGCGGGGACCACCTCCGATACGCAGTATTTT.

This clonotype was counted between two and nine times. The chain uses TRBV7-9 and TRBJ1-2; 9 bases fit TRBD1. After removal of 5 bases from V and 5 bases from J, the junction contained 12 bases not matched to a gene. This CDR3 has 16 residues. Germline CDR1 is SEHNR and CDR2 is FQNEAQ (reference sequence). CDR3 sequence reads: CASSVSGTGFGYGYTF. The DNA of the CDR3 is TGTGCCAGCAGCGTATCCGGGACAGGGTTTGGTTATGGCTACACCTTC.

V gene TRBV4-3 combines with J gene TRBJ1-2; a possible D gene is TRBD1 (5 bases). V gave up 7 bases and J gave up 6 bases, with 27 bases separating them. This CDR3 is built from 17 residues. CDR1 is LGHNA and CDR2 is YSLEER in the germline V gene. The CDR3: CASKAGTNQFAGDGYTF. In DNA form, the CDR3 reads TGCGCCAGCAAGGCTGGTACAAACCAGTTTGCGGGGGATGGCTACACCTTC.

The chain combines TRBV7-8 with TRBJ2-5, with D perhaps matching TRBD2 (6 bases). Germline V gives CDR1 SGHVS, CDR2 FQNEAQ. This CDR3 contains 17 residues. The V gene lost 2 bases and the J gene lost 0 bases, with 16 bases spanning the gap. CDR3 in amino acids: CASSLRPFGGYQETQYF. CDR3 nucleotide sequence: TGTGCCAGCAGCTTAAGGCCCTTCGGGGGATACCAAGAGACCCAGTACTTC.

The rearrangement uses TRBV2 and TRBJ2-3, with D tentatively TRBD2 (6 bases). This CDR3 contains 13 residues. CDR1 and CDR2 from the germline V gene are SNHLY and FYNNEI. Deletions cut 5 bases from V and 2 bases from J, with 8 bases between. The CDR3 loop reads CASSRGLTDTQYF. The CDR3 DNA follows: TGTGCCAGCAGTCGGGGACTCACAGATACGCAGTATTTT.

The V and J genes are TRBV7-2 and TRBJ2-1; D possibly corresponds to TRBD1 (6 bases). V was clipped by 2 bases and J by 7 bases, with 12 bases between them. Germline V gives CDR1 SGHTA, CDR2 FQGNSA. This CDR3 comprises 14 residues. The CDR3 loop is CASSLRAGANEQFF. The CDR3 coding sequence is TGTGCCAGCAGCTTAAGGGCAGGGGCGAATGAGCAGTTCTTC. Full variable domain (missing parts from reference TRBV7-2 and TRBJ2-1): GAGVSQSPSNKVTEKGKDVELRCDPISGHTALYWYRQSLGQGLEFLIYFQGNSAPDKSGLPSDRFSAERTGGSVSTLTIQRTQQEDSAVYLCASSLRAGANEQFFGPGTRLTVL.

In its sample, this clonotype was seen many times. The genes are TRBV29-1 and TRBJ2-3, with TRBD2 matching over 14 bases. V lost 7 bases and J lost 4; bases outside the gene matches: 1. Germline lookup yields CDR1 SQVTM and CDR2 ANQGSEA. This CDR3 has 13 residues. Here the CDR3 reads CSATSGRADTQYF. The CDR3 DNA is TGCAGCGCGACTAGCGGGAGGGCAGATACGCAGTATTTT.

This clonotype has a count of ten or more. The V call is TRBV7-2, the J call TRBJ2-3; D might be TRBD2 (6 bases). Germline loops: CDR1 SGHTA, CDR2 FQGNSA. The CDR3 length is 16 residues. Trimming took 6 bases from V and 0 from J, leaving 16 bases between them. The CDR3 reads CASRDGGGGSTDTQYF. In DNA form, the CDR3 reads TGTGCCAGCAGGGACGGTGGGGGAGGTAGCACAGATACGCAGTATTTT.